This T cell receptor (beta chain) was captured in a study of cytomegalovirus exposure and HLA in healthy donors. This CDR3 is built from 12 residues. From germline, CDR1 is MNHEY and CDR2 SVGAGI. V lost 6 bases and J 6 bases, leaving 11 bases between the germline ends. It was with 60 Vbeta and 13 Jbeta primers that the PCR ran. Repertoires were generated with immunoSEQ multiplex PCR, while TCRdb's copy carries only in-frame clones and drops some. The repertoire holds fewer than 150,000 clones, with approximately 76% as singletons. The source is a man aged 45 to 65 in good health and CMV-seropositive. The sequencing sample was made of PBMCs. The rearrangement uses TRBV6-5 and TRBJ1-2; maybe TRBD1 (5 bases). CDR3: CASSAGGHGYTF. DNA for the CDR3: TGTGCCAGCAGCGCGGGGGGACATGGCTACACCTTC.